These 8 T cell receptor beta chains came from one sample sequenced in a study of shared clonotypes between healthy human individuals. TCRdb's copy holds only in-frame clones and misses some; the assay was immunoSEQ multiplex PCR. The sample includes more than 150,000 clones, 85% to 95% of them seen just once. The material sequenced was naive CD4+ T cells sorted from blood. Described subset: CD45RA+ positively selected. The source of these receptors is a woman in her thirties in good health.

This chain joins TRBV28 and TRBJ2-1, with D perhaps TRBD2 (6 bases). Germline loops: CDR1 MDHEN, CDR2 SYDVKM. Trimming removed 5 bases at V and 6 bases at J, with 20 bases between. The CDR3 has 16 amino acids. The CDR3 DNA reads as TGTGCCAGCAGTCCGCTGGAGGGAGACGGTTTCAATGAGCAGTTCTTC. Translated: CASSPLEGDGFNEQFF.

This rearrangement joins TRBV9 to TRBJ1-2; D remains ambiguous. V lost 5 bases, J lost 9 bases, and 20 bases lay in between. Germline CDR1 SGDLS, CDR2 YYNGEE. This CDR3 is 14 amino acids long. This CDR3 is CASRSGDEASRYTF. In DNA, the CDR3 is TGTGCCAGCAGATCAGGCGACGAAGCCAGCCGCTACACCTTC.

The V call is TRBV18, the J call TRBJ2-2; tentatively, D is TRBD2 (6 bases). The length of the CDR3 is 16 residues. V lost 3 bases to trimming and J lost 0 bases, with 11 bases between them. Germline values: CDR1 KGHSH, CDR2 LQKENI. CDR3 DNA: TGTGCCAGCTCACCTCTGGAGGGTGCGAACACCGGGGAGCTGTTTTTT. Protein: CASSPLEGANTGELFF.

This chain uses TRBV27 with TRBJ1-2, with D tentatively TRBD1 (6 bases). CDR3 size: 15 residues. Germline CDR1 reads MNHEY; CDR2 reads SMNVEV (reference sequence). V lost 4 bases and J lost 4, with 16 bases in between. CDR3 loop: CASSSWGALGYGYTF. CDR3 in DNA: TGTGCCAGCAGTTCCTGGGGGGCATTGGGCTATGGCTACACCTTC.

This clone showed up just once. This chain connects TRBV29-1 to TRBJ2-5, with TRBD1 identical over 7 bases. The CDR3 extends over 12 amino acids. J lost 4 bases, V lost 8 bases, and 7 bases had no gene match. Looked up from germline, CDR1 is SQVTM and CDR2 is ANQGSEA. The CDR3 sequence is CSLRQGAETQYF. CDR3 in DNA: TGCAGCCTTAGACAGGGTGCAGAGACCCAGTACTTC.

This chain connects TRBV6-6 to TRBJ1-1; D is unclear. Germline CDR1 reads MNHNY; CDR2 reads SVGAGI (reference sequence). The V end was cut by 7 bases, the J end by 7 bases, with 10 bases between. The CDR3 covers 11 residues. CDR3: CASTGGGEAFF. The CDR3 DNA reads TGTGCCAGCACTGGAGGAGGTGAAGCTTTCTTT.

Only one count was recorded for this clone. The J gene is TRBJ2-5, the V gene TRBV6-5; 7 bases are shared with TRBD1. The J call may be mistaken, given a closer DNA end match to TRBJ2-7. The CDR3 contains 15 residues. Per the germline V gene, CDR1 is MNHEY and CDR2 is SVGAGI. This chain's CDR3 is CASSTQGRSIYEQYF. The CDR3 nucleotides read TGTGCCAGCAGTACACAGGGGAGAAGTATTTACGAGCAGTACTTC.

The chain uses TRBV18 and TRBJ2-7; the D is unclear. V was clipped by 2 bases and J by 2 bases, with 10 bases between them. This CDR3 has 14 residues. The germline gives CDR1 KGHSH, CDR2 LQKENI. This CDR3 reads CASSPGGFTYEQYF. The CDR3 region has the DNA TGTGCCAGCTCACCAGGCGGATTCACCTACGAGCAGTACTTC.